This TCR beta chain comes out of a study of CD8+CD57+ T cells in acquired aplastic anemia. CDR3 length: 14 residues. Trimming left V 5 bases short and J 2 bases short, with 13 bases between. Germline V CDR1 and CDR2: SGHTA, FQGTGA. Points from the study as a whole: Found in both controls and patients were fewer than 35 CD8+ CDR3 sequences.

Concerning this clonotype: The antigen is undetermined.

Template material for TCR beta VDJ and CDR3 profiling consisted of genomic DNA. Using its own MiXCR run on the reads, TCRdb lists one record per CDR3 protein. The sample holds approximately 170,000 distinct CDR3 sequences, roughly 56% seen once. The gene calls are TRBV7-3 and TRBJ2-7; maybe TRBD1 (5 bases). The sequenced sample was sorted CD4+, CD8+, or CD8+CD57+ T cells (not recorded which) from PBMCs. The TCR was taken from a human donor in good health, serving as a control. The CDR3 is CASSPMGRPYEQYF. The DNA of the CDR3 is TGTGCCAGCAGCCCCATGGGGCGGCCCTACGAGCAGTACTTC.